A single sample is the source of the 20 T cell receptor beta chains below, sequenced in a study of T cells in women clearing cervical HPV infection. The data were produced by immunoSEQ multiplex PCR, yet TCRdb's version contains in-frame clones alone and is incomplete. Recorded for this sample: roughly 20,000 clones. The sample comprised blood buffy coat. The receptors stem from a woman aged 18 to 69 with a cervical HPV16 infection that either progressed to CIN3+ or cleared (not recorded which).

Points on this clone: Read sequence stops 3 residues before the CDR3 end, and the germline J gene provides the missing end. The chain links TRBV11-2 to TRBJ1-5; 10 nucleotides align to TRBD1. The J segment lost 6 bases and the V segment lost 5 bases, leaving 4 bases of the junction unmatched. The CDR3 is 14 amino acids. From germline, CDR1 is SGHAT and CDR2 FQNNGV. CDR3 DNA, as far as it was read: TGTGCCAGCAGCCGACAGGGGGCACGTCAGCCC. Amino acids: CASSRQGARQP. The whole CDR3 sequence reads CASSRQGARQPQHF.

A word on this clone: The read ends 3 residues before the CDR3 terminus; that terminus is restored from the germline J gene. The rearrangement joins TRBV7-9 to TRBJ1-6; D is unresolved. The germline V and J ends were trimmed by 3 bases and 5 bases, with 8 bases remaining between them. The germline CDR1 and CDR2 sequences are SEHNR and FQNEAQ (reference sequence). CDR3 length equals 14 residues. CDR3 DNA (partial): TGTGCCAGCAGCTTCACACAGAATAATTCACCC. It codes for CASSFTQNNSP. The whole CDR3 sequence reads CASSFTQNNSPLHF. The full variable domain, in which reference TRBV7-9 and TRBJ1-6 provide the parts outside the CDR3, is DTGVSQNPRHKITKRGQNVTFRCDPISEHNRLYWYRQTLGQGPEFLTYFQNEAQLEKSRLLSDRFSAERPKGSFSTLEIQRTEQGDSAMYLCASSFTQNNSPLHFGNGTRLTVT.

In regard to this clone: The read stops 3 residues short of the end of the CDR3; the missing end is completed from the germline J gene. The chain carries TRBV5-1 and TRBJ2-3, with 13 bases fitting TRBD2. The V gene's germline CDR1 is SGHRS and CDR2 YFSETQ. V was clipped by 4 bases and J by 5 bases; unmatched bases: 4. This CDR3 has 15 residues. The CDR3 loop reads CASSRGLAGRDTQYF. CDR3 DNA (partial): TGCGCCAGCAGCAGGGGACTAGCGGGGAGAGATACG. Based on the CDR3 plus reference TRBV5-1 and TRBJ2-3, the full variable domain is KAGVTQTPRYLIKTRGQQVTLSCSPISGHRSVSWYQQTPGQGLQFLFEYFSETQRNKGNFPGRFSGRQFSNSRSEMNVSTLELGDSALYLCASSRGLAGRDTQYFGPGTRLTVL.

Turning to this clone: The read finishes 3 residues shy of the CDR3 end, and the germline J gene is used to complete it. The chain is built from TRBV6-2 or TRBV6-3 and TRBJ2-7, with 9 nucleotides matching TRBD2. CDR1 MNHEY and CDR2 SVGEGT come from the germline V gene. The CDR3 extends over 15 amino acids. The trim removed 0 bases at V and 3 bases at J, leaving 3 bases unmatched. The chain's CDR3 is CASSYSASGNYEQYF. The DNA read from the CDR3 is TGTGCCAGCAGTTACTCTGCTAGCGGGAACTACGAG.

On this clone itself: Read coverage stops 3 residues before the CDR3 terminus; the germline J gene supplies the remainder. The rearrangement uses TRBV5-6 and TRBJ2-7, with D tentatively TRBD2 (6 bases). The CDR3 loop spans 14 amino acids. CDR1 is SGHDT, CDR2 YYEEEE, per germline. V lost 0 bases and J 6 bases, leaving 13 bases between the germline ends. CDR3 loop: CASSLEYAGSEQYF. The DNA read from the CDR3 is TGTGCCAGCAGCTTGGAATACGCGGGGAGCGAG.

Regarding this clone: The CDR3 end falls 3 residues outside the read, so it is completed with the germline J gene. V and J are TRBV7-3 and TRBJ2-1; 9 bases match TRBD2. After removal of 1 base from V and 7 bases from J, the junction contained 11 bases not matched to a gene. Germline loops: CDR1 SGHTA, CDR2 FQGTGA. The CDR3 spans 17 residues. The CDR3 region is CASSLRFGSGRLNEQFF. CDR3 bases read: TGTGCCAGCAGCTTAAGGTTCGGCAGCGGGAGGTTGAATGAG.

A note on this clone: Read coverage stops 3 residues before the CDR3 terminus; the germline J gene supplies the remainder. The rearrangement links TRBV29-1 to TRBJ1-2, with D perhaps TRBD1 (5 bases). CDR1 is SQVTM, CDR2 ANQGSEA, per germline. The CDR3 totals 12 residues. Between the trimmed V and J ends, which lost 4 bases and 6 bases, there was a span of 12 bases. Incomplete CDR3 DNA: TGCAGCGTTGCCAGGGTCGGAAATGGC. The encoded protein is CSVARVGNG. The whole CDR3 sequence reads CSVARVGNGYTF.

This chain's CDR3 is CASAVGETQYF. Partial CDR3 DNA: TGTGCCAGCGCGGTCGGGGAGACC. The chain has TRBV2 and TRBJ2-5, with unresolved D. The CDR3 end is not reached by the read, which stops 3 residues before it; the germline J gene fills it in. From germline, CDR1 is SNHLY and CDR2 FYNNEI. V lost 8 bases and J lost 5, with 9 bases in between. The length of the CDR3 is 11 residues.

In regard to this clone: The CDR3 is cut off 3 residues early in the read; its end comes from the germline J gene. The V call is TRBV19, the J call TRBJ2-7; TRBD1 aligns across 8 bases. Unmatched junction bases numbered 5, after V lost 8 bases and J lost 2 bases. The CDR3 covers 13 residues. Germline V lookup: CDR1 LNHDA, CDR2 SQIVND (reference sequence). CDR3 bases read: TGTGCCAGTCAGGGGGCAAATACCTACGAG. Translation: CASQGANTYE. The complete CDR3 reads CASQGANTYEQYF.

This chain's CDR3 is CSARRQGTRGGANVLTF. The sequenced part of the CDR3 DNA is TGCAGTGCTAGGAGACAGGGCACCAGAGGGGGGGCCAACGTC. The chain carries TRBV20-1 and TRBJ2-6, with 7 bases that match TRBD1. The sequenced fragment ends 3 residues before the CDR3 boundary, so the rest is inferred from the germline J gene. Germline trimming cut 3 bases from V and 4 bases from J; bases unmatched to any gene: 12. This CDR3 region has 17 residues. CDR1 and CDR2 from the germline V gene are DFQATT and SNEGSKA (reference sequence).

A remark on this clone: The read ends 3 residues shy of where the CDR3 ends; the end is completed using the germline J gene. This chain uses TRBV7-2 with TRBJ2-4, with D possibly TRBD1 on 8 matching bases. Germline V gives CDR1 SGHTA, CDR2 FQGNSA. This CDR3 has 15 residues. CDR3 amino acids: CASSLTGGVLYGQYF. The CDR3 bases that were read are TGTGCCAGCAGCTTAACAGGGGGGGTGCTTTATGGT.

CDR3 bases read: TGTGCCAGCAGTTGGGGACAACTCCAGAAA. This translates into CASSWGQLQK. The complete CDR3 reads CASSWGQLQKLFF. V gene TRBV28 combines with J gene TRBJ1-4, with a tentative D call TRBD1 (6 bases). The sequenced fragment ends 3 residues before the CDR3 boundary, so the rest is inferred from the germline J gene. The CDR3 covers 13 residues. The V gene's germline CDR1 is MDHEN and CDR2 SYDVKM.

The CDR3 sequence is CSATFSGSGSYEQYF. The CDR3 DNA, read in part, is TGCAGTGCTACTTTTAGCGGGAGTGGCTCCTACGAG. The V and J genes are TRBV20-1 and TRBJ2-7, with 9 bases lining up with TRBD2. The read stops 3 residues short of the end of the CDR3; the missing end is completed from the germline J gene. Germline V gene lookup returns CDR1 DFQATT and CDR2 SNEGSKA (reference sequence). The CDR3 sequence is 15 residues long. With V trimmed by 4 bases and J by 0 bases, 7 bases remained unmatched.

A remark on this clone: The CDR3 end is not reached by the read, which stops 3 residues before it; the germline J gene fills it in. This chain links TRBV20-1 with TRBJ2-7; 11 nucleotides agree with TRBD2. After removal of 1 base from V and 2 bases from J, the junction contained 4 bases not matched to a gene. This CDR3 contains 15 residues. The V gene's germline CDR1 is DFQATT and CDR2 SNEGSKA (reference sequence). Partial CDR3 DNA: TGCAGTGCTAGAGTCTCTAGCGGGAGGACCTACGAG. It specifies CSARVSSGRTYE. The full CDR3 sequence reads CSARVSSGRTYEQYF.

In regard to this clone: The CDR3 end lies 3 residues beyond the end of the read and is filled in from the germline J gene. The chain employs TRBV28 and TRBJ2-7, with D possibly matching TRBD1 (5 bases). Trimming took off 4 bases at V and 3 bases at J, with 10 bases between the two ends. Germline-derived CDR1 and CDR2 are MDHEN and SYDVKM. CDR3 size: 13 residues. Partial CDR3 DNA: TGTGCCAGCAGTTCAGGGTCCTTCTACGAG. Translating it yields CASSSGSFYE. The full CDR3 is CASSSGSFYEQYF.

A note on this clone: The read gets to within 3 residues of the CDR3 end, and the germline J gene fills in the rest. The chain uses TRBV20-1 and TRBJ2-1; TRBD2 agrees at 9 bases. In germline, CDR1 is DFQATT, CDR2 SNEGSKA (reference sequence). The CDR3 is made up of 15 amino acids. V was clipped by 3 bases and J by 4 bases; unmatched bases: 7. Incomplete CDR3 DNA: TGCAGTGCTAGGCAAGGACTAGCGTCTTACAATGAG. Translation: CSARQGLASYNE. In full, the CDR3 is CSARQGLASYNEQFF.

On this clone: The read gets to within 3 residues of the CDR3 end, and the germline J gene fills in the rest. The rearrangement uses TRBV24-1 and TRBJ2-1, with 7 bases identical to TRBD1. V shed 4 bases and J 9 bases; nucleotides not matched to a gene: 2. Germline CDR1 and CDR2: KGHDR and SFDVKD. The CDR3 spans 12 residues. The DNA read from the CDR3 is TGTGCCACCAGTGACCACAGGGGTGAG. Translation gives CATSDHRGE. The whole CDR3 sequence reads CATSDHRGEQFF.

Remarks on this clone: The read terminates 3 residues before the CDR3 end, so the remaining end is supplied by the germline J gene. The V gene is TRBV2, the J gene TRBJ2-5; D is possibly TRBD1 (6 bases). V lost 4 bases to trimming and J lost 5 bases, with 17 bases between them. CDR1 and CDR2 from the germline V gene are SNHLY and FYNNEI. The CDR3 is 15 residues long. This CDR3 is CASSGGRGGSETQYF. The covered CDR3 bases are TGTGCCAGCAGTGGGGGCAGGGGCGGATCGGAGACC.

As to this clone: The read ends 3 residues before the CDR3 terminus; that terminus is restored from the germline J gene. This chain links TRBV7-2 with TRBJ2-3, with 7 bases fitting TRBD1. V shed 4 bases and J 0 bases; nucleotides not matched to a gene: 1. The germline gives CDR1 SGHTA, CDR2 FQGNSA. The CDR3 is made up of 14 amino acids. CDR3 DNA, as far as it was read: TGTGCCAGCAGCTCGGACAGGAGCACAGATACG. As protein: CASSSDRSTDT. The whole CDR3 protein reads CASSSDRSTDTQYF.

About this clone itself: The read ends 3 residues shy of where the CDR3 ends; the end is completed using the germline J gene. The rearrangement joins TRBV6-2 or TRBV6-3 to TRBJ1-5; D is uncertain. The CDR3 runs to 12 residues. Germline V gene lookup returns CDR1 MNHEY and CDR2 SVGEGT. Deletions cut 6 bases from V and 4 bases from J, with 7 bases between. CDR3 DNA, as far as it was read: TGTGCCAGCAGCCTTCAGAATCAGCCC. Amino acids: CASSLQNQP. The complete CDR3 protein is CASSLQNQPQHF.